Listed below are T cell receptor beta chains from one sample, sequenced in a study of response to subunit inactivated influenza vaccine. In TCRdb, the RT-PCR reads were re-called with MiXCR into one record per CDR3 protein. The data contain a few hundred thousand distinct CDR3 sequences, 9.5% to 13% of them seen just once; the ten biggest clones take up less than 15%. This specimen was PBMCs from blood, taken roughly 47 days after vaccination. Receptors were obtained from a man aged 50-60 years who received an inactivated influenza vaccine. Both conserved end residues are trimmed from each CDR3. Rows may omit the clone size; those that give it use once, few, many or a size class.

clone size	V gene	CDR3 protein
few	TRBV6-2/TRBV6-3	ATSPGLAGPNYNEQF
.	TRBV4-3	ASSQGDNQPQH
.	TRBV19	ASSRGSAKRERSYNEQF
.	TRBV12-3/TRBV12-4	ASSLIVALPPTGVGTGELF
few	TRBV7-3	ASSLKNSGINEQF
few	TRBV5-1	ASSRLAGVSEGEQF
.	TRBV7-3	ASSRTIKDNEQF
few	TRBV5-1	ASSLQGRDSYEQY
many	TRBV6-1	ASRAGGNQPQH
.	TRBV6-1	ASTTGTSVQDTQY
few	TRBV7-2	ASSQTSSGTDTQY
many	TRBV2	ASSFDSGLAGEGEQY
.	TRBV5-4	ASSMDSHSNTEAF
many	TRBV6-1	ASSGQLRTEAF
.	TRBV10-3	AIRGTSGSRSSYEQY